Listed below are T cell receptor beta chains from one sample, sequenced in a study of cytotoxic CD8 clonotypes in ibrutinib-treated CLL. Libraries were prepared by immunoSEQ multiplex PCR; TCRdb keeps only in-frame clonotypes and omits some of them. The data contain about 200,000 clones, approximately 70% of them singletons. The source material was PBMCs, sampled after 12 months of ibrutinib treatment. The source of these receptors is a human donor with chronic lymphocytic leukemia. CDR3s include the opening cysteine and the closing phenylalanine or tryptophan. A D gene is named only where the DNA matches it firmly. Clone size, where shown, is once, few, many, or a class for clones that have expanded.

size	J	V	D	CDR3	DNA
NA	TRBJ2-3	TRBV4-2	NA	CASSQDSWQGADTQYF	TGTGCCAGCAGCCAAGATTCTTGGCAGGGTGCAGATACGCAGTATTTT
NA	TRBJ2-7	TRBV6-5	NA	CASSYYGGDGEEQYF	TGTGCCAGCAGTTATTACGGGGGAGATGGGGAAGAGCAGTACTTC
NA	TRBJ2-5	TRBV2	TRBD1	CASIQGQGGQETQYF	TGTGCCAGCATCCAGGGACAGGGTGGGCAAGAGACCCAGTACTTC
NA	TRBJ1-5	TRBV27	TRBD1	CASSPIGHWTGIGNQPQHF	TGTGCCAGCAGTCCCATAGGGCACTGGACAGGGATCGGCAATCAGCCCCAGCATTTT
NA	TRBJ2-5	TRBV7-3	TRBD2	CASSSGSGTEETQYF	TGTGCCAGCAGCTCCGGTAGCGGGACCGAGGAGACCCAGTACTTC
NA	TRBJ2-1	TRBV5-1	NA	CASSFGGEQFF	TGCGCCAGCAGCTTTGGTGGTGAGCAGTTCTTC
NA	TRBJ2-7	TRBV2	TRBD1	CASKGQGKWEQYF	TGTGCCAGCAAGGGACAGGGGAAATGGGAGCAGTACTTC
many	TRBJ1-1	TRBV19	NA	CASRRHLNTEAFF	TGTGCCAGTAGGCGACATTTGAACACTGAAGCTTTCTTT
NA	TRBJ1-2	TRBV9	NA	CASSANGGLRYGYTF	TGTGCCAGCAGCGCCAATGGGGGGCTTAGGTATGGCTACACCTTC
many	TRBJ2-1	TRBV30	NA	CAWGGTVGQFF	TGTGCCTGGGGAGGGACTGTAGGGCAGTTCTTC
NA	TRBJ2-2	TRBV6-5	NA	CASSYSWGNTGELFF	TGTGCCAGCAGTTACTCATGGGGCAACACCGGGGAGCTGTTTTTT
NA	TRBJ1-1	TRBV6-6	NA	CASSYGEGPNTEAFF	TGTGCCAGCAGTTACGGGGAAGGGCCGAACACTGAAGCTTTCTTT
NA	TRBJ2-5	TRBV7-2	TRBD2	CASSLALAGGPQETQYF	TGTGCCAGCAGCTTAGCGTTGGCGGGAGGGCCCCAAGAGACCCAGTACTTC
NA	TRBJ1-1	TRBV6-1	NA	CASSVRLNTEAFF	TGTGCCAGCAGTGTAAGATTGAACACTGAAGCTTTCTTT
NA	TRBJ1-2	TRBV30	NA	CAWSVLAGYLDGYTF	TGTGCCTGGAGTGTACTGGCCGGTTATCTTGATGGCTACACCTTC
NA	TRBJ2-1	TRBV29-1	TRBD1	CSVEPGQGRYNEQFF	TGCAGCGTTGAGCCGGGACAGGGTAGGTACAATGAGCAGTTCTTC
NA	TRBJ2-3	TRBV19	NA	CASGRGGSTDTQYF	TGTGCCAGTGGAAGGGGGGGGAGCACAGATACGCAGTATTTT
once	TRBJ1-3	TRBV4-3	NA	CASSPGAAGNTIYF	TGCGCCAGCAGCCCAGGGGCAGCTGGAAACACCATATATTTT